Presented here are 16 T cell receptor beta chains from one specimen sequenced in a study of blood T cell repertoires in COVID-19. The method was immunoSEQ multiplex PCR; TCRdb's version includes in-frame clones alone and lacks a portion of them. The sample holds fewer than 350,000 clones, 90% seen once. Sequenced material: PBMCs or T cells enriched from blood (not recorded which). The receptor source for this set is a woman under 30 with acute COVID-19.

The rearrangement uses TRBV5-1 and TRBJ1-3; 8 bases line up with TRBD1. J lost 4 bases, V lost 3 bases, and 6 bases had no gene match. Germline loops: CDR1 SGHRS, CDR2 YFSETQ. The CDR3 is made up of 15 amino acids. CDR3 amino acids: CASSSRQGSGNTIYF. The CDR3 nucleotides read TGCGCCAGCAGCTCGAGACAGGGGTCCGGAAACACCATATATTTT.

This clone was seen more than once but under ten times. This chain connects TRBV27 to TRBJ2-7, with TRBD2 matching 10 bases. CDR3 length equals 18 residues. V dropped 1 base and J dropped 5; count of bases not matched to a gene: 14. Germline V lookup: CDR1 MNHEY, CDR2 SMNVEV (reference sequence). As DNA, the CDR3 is TGTGCCAGCAGTTTATTCCCCTTACTAGCGGGAACATGGGACGAGCAGTACTTC. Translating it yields CASSLFPLLAGTWDEQYF.

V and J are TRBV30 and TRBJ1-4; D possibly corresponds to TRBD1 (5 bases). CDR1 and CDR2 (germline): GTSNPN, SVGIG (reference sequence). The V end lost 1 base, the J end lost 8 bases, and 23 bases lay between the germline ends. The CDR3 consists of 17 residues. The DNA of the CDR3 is TGTGCCTGGAGTGAAAAAGCCGGGACTCCGGGATACGAAAAACTGTTTTTT. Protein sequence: CAWSEKAGTPGYEKLFF.

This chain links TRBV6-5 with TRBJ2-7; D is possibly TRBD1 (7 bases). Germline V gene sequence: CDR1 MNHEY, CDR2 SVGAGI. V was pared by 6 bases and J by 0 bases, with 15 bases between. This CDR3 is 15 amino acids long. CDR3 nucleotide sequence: TGTGCCAGCAGCCGCAACAGGGGAGGCTCCTACGAGCAGTACTTC. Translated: CASSRNRGGSYEQYF.

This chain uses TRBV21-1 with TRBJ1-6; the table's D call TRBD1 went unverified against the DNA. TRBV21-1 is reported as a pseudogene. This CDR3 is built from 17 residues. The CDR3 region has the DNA TGTGCCAGCAGCAAACTCCCTAGACAGGGGGTGAATTCACCCCTCCACTTT. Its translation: CASSKLPRQGVNSPLHF.

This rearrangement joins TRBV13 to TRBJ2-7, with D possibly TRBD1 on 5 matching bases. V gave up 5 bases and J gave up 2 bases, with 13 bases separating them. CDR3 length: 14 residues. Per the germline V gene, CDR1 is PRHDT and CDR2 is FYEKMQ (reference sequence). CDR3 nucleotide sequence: TGTGCCAGCAGCCCCCAGGGCGGAACCTACGAGCAGTACTTC. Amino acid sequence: CASSPQGGTYEQYF.

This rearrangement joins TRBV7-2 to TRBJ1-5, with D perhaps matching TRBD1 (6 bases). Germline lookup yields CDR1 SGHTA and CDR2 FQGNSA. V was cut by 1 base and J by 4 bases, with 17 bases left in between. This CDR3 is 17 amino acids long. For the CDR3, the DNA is TGTGCCAGCAGCTTAGGTACCACAGGGCTTGGTAATCAGCCCCAGCATTTT. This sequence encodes CASSLGTTGLGNQPQHF.

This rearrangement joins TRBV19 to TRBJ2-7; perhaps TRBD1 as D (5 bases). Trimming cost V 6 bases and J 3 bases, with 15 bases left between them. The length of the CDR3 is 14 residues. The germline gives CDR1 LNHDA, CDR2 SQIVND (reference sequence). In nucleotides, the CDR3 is TGTGCCAGTAGCTCAGGGTTAGGTGGCTACGAGCAGTACTTC. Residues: CASSSGLGGYEQYF.

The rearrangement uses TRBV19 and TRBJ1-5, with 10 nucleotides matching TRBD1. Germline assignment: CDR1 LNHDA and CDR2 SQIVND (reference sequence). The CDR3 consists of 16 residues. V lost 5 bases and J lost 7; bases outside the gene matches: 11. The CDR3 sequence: CASSFPTDRGRQPQHF. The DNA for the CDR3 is TGTGCCAGTAGTTTCCCGACGGACAGGGGGAGACAGCCCCAGCATTTT.

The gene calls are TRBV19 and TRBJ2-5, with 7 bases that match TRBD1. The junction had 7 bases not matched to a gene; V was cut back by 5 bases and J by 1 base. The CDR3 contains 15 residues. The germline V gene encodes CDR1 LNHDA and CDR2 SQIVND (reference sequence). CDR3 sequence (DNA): TGTGCCAGTAGTCCGCCGGGACAGCCCCAAGAGACCCAGTACTTC. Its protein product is CASSPPGQPQETQYF.

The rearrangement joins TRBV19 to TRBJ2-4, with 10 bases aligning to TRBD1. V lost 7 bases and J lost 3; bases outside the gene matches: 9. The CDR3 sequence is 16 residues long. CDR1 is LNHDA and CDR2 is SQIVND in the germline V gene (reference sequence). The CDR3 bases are TGTGCCAGTACTGATCGCGGGACAGGGGACAAAAACATTCAGTACTTC. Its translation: CASTDRGTGDKNIQYF.

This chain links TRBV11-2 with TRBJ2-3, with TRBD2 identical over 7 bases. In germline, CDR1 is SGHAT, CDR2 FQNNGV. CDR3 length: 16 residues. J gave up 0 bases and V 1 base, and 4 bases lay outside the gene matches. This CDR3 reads CASSLVGGGSTDTQYF. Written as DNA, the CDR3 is TGTGCCAGCAGCTTAGTAGGCGGGGGAAGCACAGATACGCAGTATTTT.

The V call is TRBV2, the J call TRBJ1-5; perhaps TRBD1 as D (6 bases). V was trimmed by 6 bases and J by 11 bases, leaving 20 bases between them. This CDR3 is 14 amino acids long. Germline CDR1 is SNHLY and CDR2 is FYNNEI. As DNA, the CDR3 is TGTGCCAGCAGAAACCTCGGGACAAACAGGGCCCAGCATTTT. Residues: CASRNLGTNRAQHF. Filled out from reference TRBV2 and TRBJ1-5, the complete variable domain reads EPEVTQTPSHQVTQMGQEVILRCVPISNHLYFYWYRQILGQKVEFLVSFYNNEISEKSEIFDDQFSVERPDGSNFTLKIRSTKLEDSAMYFCASRNLGTNRAQHFGDGTRLSIL.

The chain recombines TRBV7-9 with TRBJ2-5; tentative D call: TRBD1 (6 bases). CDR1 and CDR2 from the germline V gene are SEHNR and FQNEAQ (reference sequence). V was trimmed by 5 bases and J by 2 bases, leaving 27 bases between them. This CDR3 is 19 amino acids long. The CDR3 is CASSKGRDTFVNFQETQYF. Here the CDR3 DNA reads TGTGCCAGCAGCAAGGGCCGGGACACCTTTGTAAACTTTCAAGAGACCCAGTACTTC.

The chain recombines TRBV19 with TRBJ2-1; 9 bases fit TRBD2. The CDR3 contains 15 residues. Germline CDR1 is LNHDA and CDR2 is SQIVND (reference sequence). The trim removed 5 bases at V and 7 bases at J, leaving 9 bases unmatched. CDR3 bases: TGTGCCAGTAGTGGGCCGGGACTAGCCCGAAATGAGCAGTTCTTC. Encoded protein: CASSGPGLARNEQFF.

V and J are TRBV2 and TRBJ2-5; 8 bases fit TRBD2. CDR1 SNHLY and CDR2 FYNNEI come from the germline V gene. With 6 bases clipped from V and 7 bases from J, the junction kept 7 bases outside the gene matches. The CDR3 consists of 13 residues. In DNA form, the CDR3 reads TGTGCCAGCAGGACTAGCGCCGTGACGACCCAGTACTTC. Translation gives CASRTSAVTTQYF.